One sample yielded the 2 T cell receptor beta chains listed below, sequenced in a study of T cell clones after liver transplantation. Profiled with immunoSEQ multiplex PCR; TCRdb holds only in-frame clones, not every one. The sample has 93,000 or so clones; approximately 79% are singletons. Sample: CD4+ T cells from blood, taken around 4 years after liver transplant. These receptors came from a human patient who received a liver transplant. The graft donor may account for some of the T cells.

This clone was detected once. The chain employs TRBV7-2 and TRBJ1-2; possible D gene TRBD1, 6 bases. The CDR3 is made up of 14 amino acids. V was pared by 1 base and J by 2 bases, with 8 bases between. Germline assignment: CDR1 SGHTA and CDR2 FQGNSA. The CDR3 nucleotides are TGTGCCAGCAGCTTAGACAGGGCCAACTATGGCTACACCTTC. Its protein product is CASSLDRANYGYTF.

This sequence joins TRBV7-2 and TRBJ1-1; D is uncertain. The CDR3 consists of 14 residues. Trimming shortened V by 5 bases and J by 5 bases, and 15 bases separated the two germline ends. In germline, CDR1 is SGHTA, CDR2 FQGNSA. This CDR3 is CASSPTLLGTEAFF. DNA of the CDR3: TGTGCCAGCAGCCCCACCCTTTTGGGGACTGAAGCTTTCTTT.